This entry lists 17 T cell receptor beta chains sequenced from one sample in a study of CD8 T cells in ankylosing spondylitis (dated by TCRdb to about 2017). Receptor amplification or capture employed 5' RACE. Sequencing was performed on an Illumina HiSeq 2500. The raw public data were reprocessed by TCRdb itself: fastp quality trimming at Q25, MiXCR clonotype calling, in-frame beta chains only. Each CDR3 protein appears once, grouped with its most common genes and DNA. The sample profile shows 110,000 to 150,000 distinct CDR3 sequences; roughly 8% of them were found once. Of the sample, approximately 7% falls within the top ten clones. Sequenced: synovial fluid, either unsorted or a sorted T cell fraction (not recorded which). The receptor set was obtained from a male donor with ankylosing spondylitis.

This clonotype was counted between two and nine times. The V and J genes are TRBV6-4 and TRBJ2-2; no definite D call. The V end was cut by 6 bases, the J end by 3 bases, with 11 bases between. Germline assignment: CDR1 MRHNA and CDR2 SNTAGT. CDR3 length equals 14 residues. The CDR3 nucleotides are TGTGCCAGCAGCCCCTCCCTAGACACCGGGGAGCTGTTTTTT. This translates into CASSPSLDTGELFF.

In its sample, this clonotype was seen many times. The CDR3 region is CASSENRDRHLYGYTF. The CDR3, as DNA: TGTGCCAGCAGTGAGAACCGGGACCGACATCTCTATGGCTACACCTTC. The chain has TRBV25-1 and TRBJ1-2, with a tentative D call TRBD1 (5 bases). CDR3 length equals 16 residues. Between the trimmed V and J ends, which lost 3 bases and 4 bases, there was a span of 18 bases. Germline CDR1 and CDR2: MGHDK and SYGVNS.

This clonotype was counted only a few times. The V gene is TRBV6-5, the J gene TRBJ2-7, with 11 positions matching TRBD2. Germline V gene lookup returns CDR1 MNHEY and CDR2 SVGAGI. The ends lost 0 bases at V and 6 bases at J; junction bases unmatched: 4. The CDR3 is made up of 15 amino acids. The CDR3 region has the DNA TGTGCCAGCAGTTACTCCTTAGCGGGGGGGCGCGAGCAGTACTTC. This encodes CASSYSLAGGREQYF.

The chain uses TRBV3-1 and TRBJ2-3, with 7 nucleotides matching TRBD1. CDR1 LGHDT and CDR2 YNNKEL come from the germline V gene (reference sequence). This CDR3 comprises 16 residues. J lost 0 bases, V lost 4 bases, and 7 bases had no gene match. The CDR3 DNA is TGTGCCAGCAGCCCAGACCGGGACAGTAGCACAGATACGCAGTATTTT. Its protein is CASSPDRDSSTDTQYF.

There are many counts of this clonotype. The chain is built from TRBV4-3 and TRBJ1-2, with TRBD1 as a possible D gene (5 bases). CDR3 length: 16 residues. CDR1 is LGHNA, CDR2 YSLEER, per germline. Deletions cut 2 bases from V and 8 bases from J, with 21 bases between. The CDR3 bases are TGCGCCAGCAGCCAATCTCCGGGACGGACGTCTGGCGGCTACACCTTC. Its translation: CASSQSPGRTSGGYTF.

A few counts support this clonotype. The chain has TRBV20-1 and TRBJ1-1; 8 bases match TRBD1. CDR1 and CDR2 from the germline V gene are DFQATT and SNEGSKA (reference sequence). CDR3 length equals 14 residues. V lost 5 bases, J lost 5 bases, and 10 bases stayed unmatched. CDR3 protein: CSALRPWTGTEAFF. The CDR3 DNA is TGCAGTGCTCTCCGCCCTTGGACAGGGACTGAAGCTTTCTTT.

In this sample, this clonotype turned up a few times. This chain uses TRBV5-1 with TRBJ2-1; the match to TRBD2 covers 9 bases. Germline V CDR1 and CDR2: SGHRS, YFSETQ. The CDR3 is made up of 16 amino acids. The V gene end was trimmed by 1 base and the J gene end by 6 bases; junction bases not matched to a gene: 8. The CDR3 DNA reads as TGCGCCAGCAGCTTGAATGGCGGGAGGGCCCTCAATGAGCAGTTCTTC. It specifies CASSLNGGRALNEQFF.

This clonotype was detected ten times or more. The chain has TRBV20-1 and TRBJ1-4; 8 positions agree with TRBD1. V shed 5 bases and J 7 bases; nucleotides not matched to a gene: 6. Germline-derived CDR1 and CDR2 are DFQATT and SNEGSKA (reference sequence). This CDR3 has 13 residues. In DNA, the CDR3 is TGCAGTGCTGGGACAGGCAGCATTGAAAAACTGTTTTTT. Translated: CSAGTGSIEKLFF.

The table lists this clonotype with many counts. The genes are TRBV20-1 and TRBJ2-3, with D hard to call. V dropped 5 bases and J dropped 2 bases, with 17 bases sitting between them. Germline V gene sequence: CDR1 DFQATT, CDR2 SNEGSKA (reference sequence). CDR3 size: 15 residues. Here the CDR3 reads CSAPTPGPFTDTQYF. Here the CDR3 DNA reads TGCAGTGCTCCAACTCCGGGTCCCTTCACAGATACGCAGTATTTT.

This clonotype appeared a few times. The chain has TRBV20-1 and TRBJ1-2; TRBD1 matches at 8 bases. The V and J ends lost 3 bases and 4 bases, in that order; junction bases with no gene match: 4. This CDR3 is 13 amino acids long. The germline V gene encodes CDR1 DFQATT and CDR2 SNEGSKA (reference sequence). The CDR3 DNA reads as TGCAGTGCTAGCCCCGGACAGGGCTATGGCTACACCTTC. This translates into CSASPGQGYGYTF.

V usage is TRBV5-1 and J usage is TRBJ1-2, with 8 bases fitting TRBD1. Germline lookup yields CDR1 SGHRS and CDR2 YFSETQ. The ends lost 5 bases at V and 6 bases at J; junction bases unmatched: 3. The CDR3 contains 12 residues. In DNA form, the CDR3 reads TGCGCCAGCAGGGGACAGGAGGATGGCTACACCTTC. Translating it yields CASRGQEDGYTF.

Many counts were recorded for this clonotype. The rearrangement joins TRBV7-2 to TRBJ1-2; 9 nucleotides agree with TRBD1. The CDR3 has 15 residues. Germline lookup yields CDR1 SGHTA and CDR2 FQGNSA. The V gene end was trimmed by 4 bases and the J gene end by 7 bases; junction bases not matched to a gene: 10. In nucleotides, the CDR3 is TGTGCCAGCAGCTCCCGACAGGGGGGATTTTCTGGCTACACCTTC. Translating gives CASSSRQGGFSGYTF.

This clonotype was found a few times. This rearrangement joins TRBV2 to TRBJ1-6, with no clear D. Germline loops: CDR1 SNHLY, CDR2 FYNNEI. The CDR3 consists of 16 residues. Trimming shortened V by 5 bases and J by 7 bases, and 18 bases separated the two germline ends. CDR3 sequence (DNA): TGTGCCAGCAGTCATAGGACCACGGCGGCGAATTCACCCCTCCACTTT. Protein: CASSHRTTAANSPLHF.

There are many counts of this clonotype. The CDR3 reads CASSFSQNTEAFF. The CDR3 nucleotides are TGTGCCAGCAGCTTCAGCCAGAACACTGAAGCTTTCTTT. This chain uses TRBV7-9 with TRBJ1-1; D unclear. Germline values: CDR1 SEHNR, CDR2 FQNEAQ (reference sequence). The CDR3 consists of 13 residues. V lost 3 bases and J 1 base, leaving 6 bases between the germline ends. Together with reference TRBV7-9 and TRBJ1-1, the CDR3 gives the full variable domain: DTGVSQNPRHKITKRGQNVTFRCDPISEHNRLYWYRQTLGQGPEFLTYFQNEAQLEKSRLLSDRFSAERPKGSFSTLEIQRTEQGDSAMYLCASSFSQNTEAFFGQGTRLTVV.

On this clonotype: This may stem from a read error, because a much larger clone lies one nucleotide away. The rearrangement joins TRBV5-1 to TRBJ2-5; TRBD1 aligns across 7 bases. Looked up from germline, CDR1 is SGHRS and CDR2 is YFSETQ. This CDR3 is built from 14 residues. Here the CDR3 DNA reads TGCGCCAGCAGACGAGGGGGCGAAGTGGAGACCCGGTACTTC. This translates into CASRRGGEVETRYF.

This clonotype turned up a few times. This chain joins TRBV20-1 and TRBJ2-4; 8 bases agree with TRBD1. CDR3 length equals 14 residues. V was pared by 6 bases and J by 0 bases, with 4 bases of the junction left unmatched. Germline CDR1 reads DFQATT; CDR2 reads SNEGSKA (reference sequence). This CDR3 reads CSARTGLAKNIQYF. The CDR3 DNA sequence: TGCAGTGCCCGGACAGGGTTAGCCAAAAACATTCAGTACTTC.

This clonotype has at least ten counts. V gene TRBV7-8 combines with J gene TRBJ2-2; D is undetermined. Germline CDR1 and CDR2: SGHVS and FQNEAQ. Between the trimmed V and J ends, which lost 2 bases and 0 bases, there was a span of 1 base. This CDR3 region has 13 residues. The CDR3 spells CASSLTNTGELFF. The DNA for the CDR3 is TGTGCCAGCAGCTTAACGAACACCGGGGAGCTGTTTTTT.